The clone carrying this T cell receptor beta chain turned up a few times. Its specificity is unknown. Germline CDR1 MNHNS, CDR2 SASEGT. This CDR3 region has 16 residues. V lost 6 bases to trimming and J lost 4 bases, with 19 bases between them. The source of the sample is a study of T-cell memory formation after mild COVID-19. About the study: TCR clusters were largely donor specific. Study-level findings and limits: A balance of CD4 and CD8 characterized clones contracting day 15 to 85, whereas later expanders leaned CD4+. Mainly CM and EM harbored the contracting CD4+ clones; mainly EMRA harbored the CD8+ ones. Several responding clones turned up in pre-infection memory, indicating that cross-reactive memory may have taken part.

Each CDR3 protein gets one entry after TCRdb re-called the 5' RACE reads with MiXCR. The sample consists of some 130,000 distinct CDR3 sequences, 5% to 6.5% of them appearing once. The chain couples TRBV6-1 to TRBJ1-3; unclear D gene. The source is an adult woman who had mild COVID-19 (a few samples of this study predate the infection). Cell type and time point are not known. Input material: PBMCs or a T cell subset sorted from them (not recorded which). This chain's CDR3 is CASSTGGPRGGNTIYF. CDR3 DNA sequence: TGTGCCAGCAGCACCGGAGGGCCCCGAGGAGGAAACACCATATATTTT.